This T cell receptor beta chain was documented in a study of blood T cell repertoires in COVID-19 (dated by TCRdb to 2018 to 2021). About the investigation overall: The collaborator samples originated in the United States, Italy and Spain and spanned the acute and convalescent phases of COVID-19. The repertoires were made available in a free public database intended to serve as a resource for research on the immune response to SARS-CoV-2. The dataset comprised deeply sampled blood TCRbeta repertoires from subjects exposed to, actively infected with, or recovered from COVID-19. A de-identified subject ID, COVID-19 status, age in years and sex were almost always included in the sample metadata. The material from the prospective study consisted of cDNA or gDNA derived from T cells, B-cell-depleted T cells, or PBMCs. Samples were obtained from the ongoing ImmuneRACE study (first 160 participants) and from 1,254 subjects provided by 6 global collaborators. Where available, HLA class I and class II types were obtained from metadata supplied by the sample provider rather than from assay-based typing.

The CDR3 measures 16 amino acids from cysteine to phenylalanine. This entry keeps only the CDR3 DNA: 48 bases, framed from base 1. The germline V gene encodes CDR1 SGHRS and CDR2 YFSETQ. Trimming at the junction amounts to 0 bases on V and 0 bases on J, and the germline ends lie 10 bases apart. Whole blood was collected in K2EDTA tubes by collaborating institutions according to the institutions' own protocols. For TCRbeta analysis, collaborators shipped samples in one of three forms: frozen whole blood, isolated PBMCs, or DNA extracted from either of those sample types. General study outcomes and caveats: Clinical and demographic metadata were provided uncurated, with the amount varying by source and participant.

Comment on this clone: No cognate antigen has been identified for it. There are no base qualities to consult, and no much larger clone falls within one base.

TCRbeta CDR3 regions were amplified from genomic DNA using the immunoSEQ Assay, a bias-controlled multiplex PCR. Processing in the source paper ran as follows. Nucleated cell counts per sample were estimated from amplification of reference gene primers within the assay. To quantify the absolute abundance of each unique TCRbeta CDR3 rearrangement, sequence reads were collapsed and filtered. Productive Simpson clonality was computed per sample as the square root of Simpson's diversity index over productive rearrangements. The clones in this table, taken by TCRdb from immuneACCESS, are in-frame only. Not every clone is retained; where verified, under half of the shortfall comes from an unresolved V gene, and the cause of the rest is unknown. Clone size and V and J calls were adopted from that table, with D and trimming inferred from the DNA. This sample holds roughly 140,000 clones; 88% were observed only once. Less than 2% of the sample comes from the top ten.

Sequences were obtained from peripheral blood. The V gene is TRBV5-1 and the J gene is TRBJ1-5; TRBD1 is a possible D gene, resting on 5 matching bases. The source of this sequence is a man in his sixties or seventies with acute or convalescent COVID-19. The nucleotide sequence is given as TGCGCCAGCAGCTTGGCCGGGGGGTCTAGCAATCAGCCCCAGCATTTT. This yields the protein CASSLAGGSSNQPQHF.